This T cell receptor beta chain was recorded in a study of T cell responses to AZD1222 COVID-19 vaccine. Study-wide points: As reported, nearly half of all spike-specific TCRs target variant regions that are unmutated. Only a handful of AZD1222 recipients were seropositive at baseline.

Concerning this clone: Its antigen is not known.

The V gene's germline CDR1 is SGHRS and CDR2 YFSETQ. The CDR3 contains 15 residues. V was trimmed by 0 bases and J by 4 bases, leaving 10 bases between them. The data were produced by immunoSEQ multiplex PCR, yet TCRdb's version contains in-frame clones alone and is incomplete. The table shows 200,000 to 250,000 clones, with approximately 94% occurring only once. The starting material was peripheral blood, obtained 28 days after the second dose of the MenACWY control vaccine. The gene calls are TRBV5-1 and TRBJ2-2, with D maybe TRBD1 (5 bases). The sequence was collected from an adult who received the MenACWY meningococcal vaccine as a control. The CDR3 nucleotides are TGCGCCAGCAGCTTGGTTGGCAGGGCCACCGGGGAGCTGTTTTTT. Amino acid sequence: CASSLVGRATGELFF.